These 22 T cell receptor beta chains share one sample of origin, sequenced in a study of regulatory T cells in long-lasting Graves disease. TCR beta libraries were built with iRepertoire HTBI primers and Arm-PCR of CDR3 regions. TCRdb re-called the multiplex PCR reads with MiXCR, one entry per CDR3 protein. This sample has some 250,000 distinct CDR3 sequences; roughly a fifth occur once, and the top ten carry around 14%. Time point given: newly diagnosed GD, antithyroid drugs for less than 3 months. RNA from PBMCs was the source of the TCR library. The starting material was peripheral blood mononuclear cells (PBMCs), obtained at new diagnosis, from a patient treated with antithyroid drugs. Receptors originate from a female donor with Graves disease.

In its sample, this clonotype was seen many times. The chain combines TRBV7-2 with TRBJ2-4; 12 bases are shared with TRBD2. The germline gives CDR1 SGHTA, CDR2 FQGNSA. The CDR3 consists of 16 residues. V trimming: 5 bases; J trimming: 5 bases; junction bases outside the gene matches: 7. CDR3: CASSLRLAGAQNIQYF. CDR3 DNA sequence: TGTGCCAGCAGCCTGAGACTAGCGGGAGCGCAAAACATTCAGTACTTC.

This clonotype occurred many times. The gene calls are TRBV20-1 and TRBJ1-2; D gene uncertain. Germline V gives CDR1 DFQATT, CDR2 SNEGSKA (reference sequence). Between the trimmed V and J ends, which lost 3 bases and 0 bases, there was a span of 8 bases. This CDR3 is built from 13 residues. CDR3 DNA sequence: TGCAGTGCTAGGACGGCGACTAACTATGGCTACACCTTC. This codes for CSARTATNYGYTF.

At least ten counts were recorded for this clonotype. This chain uses TRBV7-9 with TRBJ2-1, with a possible D match to TRBD2 (6 bases). Per the germline V gene, CDR1 is SEHNR and CDR2 is FQNEAQ (reference sequence). The CDR3 length is 14 residues. V was trimmed by 1 base and J by 9 bases, leaving 13 bases between them. CDR3 bases: TGTGCCAGCAGCTTAGGGCTAGCGAACGCTGAGCAGTTCTTC. Translating it yields CASSLGLANAEQFF.

This clonotype has just a few counts. V usage is TRBV10-3 and J usage is TRBJ2-6, with D unresolved. CDR1 and CDR2 (germline): ENHRY, SYGVKD. The CDR3 runs to 16 residues. V was shortened by 4 bases and J by 0 bases, with 10 bases between the two germline ends. CDR3 loop: CAISAQRASGANVLTF. The CDR3 coding sequence is TGTGCCATCAGTGCACAACGGGCCTCTGGGGCCAACGTCCTGACTTTC.

This clonotype was seen repeatedly, ten times or more. The J gene is TRBJ1-1, the V gene TRBV18, with D possibly TRBD1 on 5 matching bases. V was shortened by 8 bases and J by 0 bases, with 10 bases between the two germline ends. CDR3 length equals 13 residues. Germline-derived CDR1 and CDR2 are KGHSH and LQKENI. CDR3 in DNA: TGTGCCAGCAGCCCGGGGCTGAACACTGAAGCTTTCTTT. Translation: CASSPGLNTEAFF.

This clonotype has a count of ten or more. The V gene is TRBV24-1, the J gene TRBJ2-5; 15 bases match TRBD2. CDR3 length: 16 residues. The ends lost 3 bases at V and 5 bases at J; junction bases unmatched: 3. CDR1 is KGHDR, CDR2 SFDVKD, per germline. The CDR3 here is CATSDPGLAGGETQYF. In DNA, the CDR3 is TGTGCCACCAGTGATCCGGGACTAGCGGGAGGTGAGACCCAGTACTTC.

This clonotype has only a few counts. This sequence joins TRBV11-3 and TRBJ1-1, with D perhaps TRBD1 (5 bases). Germline-derived CDR1 and CDR2 are SGHNT and YENEEA. Trimming shortened V by 4 bases and J by 5 bases, and 17 bases separated the two germline ends. This CDR3 spans 15 amino acids. CDR3 protein: CASSSSTWGGTEAFF. DNA for the CDR3: TGTGCCAGCAGCTCCTCGACGTGGGGCGGGACTGAAGCTTTCTTT.

In this sample, this clonotype turned up many times. The rearrangement links TRBV20-1 to TRBJ2-1; 16 bases match TRBD2. The CDR3 runs to 16 residues. Losses at the gene ends were 5 bases for V and 8 bases for J; bases not matched to a gene: 9. The germline V gene encodes CDR1 DFQATT and CDR2 SNEGSKA (reference sequence). CDR3 bases: TGCAGTGCTTCCGGGACTAGCGGGAGGGAAGGCTATGAGCAGTTCTTC. Its translation is CSASGTSGREGYEQFF.

In this sample, this clonotype turned up many times. This chain connects TRBV6-2 or TRBV6-3 to TRBJ2-7; 7 nucleotides line up with TRBD1. The V and J ends lost 5 bases and 4 bases, in that order; junction bases with no gene match: 5. The CDR3 totals 13 residues. CDR1 MNHEY and CDR2 SVGEGT come from the germline V gene. CDR3 region: CASSRDRQYEQYF. The CDR3 DNA sequence: TGTGCCAGCAGTCGGGACAGACAATACGAGCAGTACTTC.

This clonotype showed up many times. The chain has TRBV7-9 and TRBJ2-7; D remains ambiguous. The V and J ends lost 6 bases and 0 bases respectively, with 6 bases between them. Germline assignment: CDR1 SEHNR and CDR2 FQNEAQ (reference sequence). This CDR3 is 12 amino acids long. In DNA form, the CDR3 reads TGTGCCAGCAGTTCAAGCTCCTACGAGCAGTACTTC. This gives the protein CASSSSSYEQYF.

This clonotype was counted at least ten times. This chain uses TRBV28 with TRBJ2-5; D may be TRBD2 (6 bases). V was cut by 4 bases and J by 4 bases, with 19 bases left in between. CDR1 and CDR2 from the germline V gene are MDHEN and SYDVKM. The CDR3 loop spans 16 amino acids. CDR3 sequence reads: CASSSPSTAGGETQYF. The DNA for the CDR3 is TGTGCCAGCAGTTCCCCTTCGACAGCGGGTGGAGAGACCCAGTACTTC.

This clonotype showed up many times. V and J are TRBV6-1 and TRBJ1-1, with D possibly being TRBD1 (5 bases). Deletions cut 7 bases from V and 5 bases from J, with 14 bases between. Germline-derived CDR1 and CDR2 are MNHNS and SASEGT. The CDR3 covers 13 residues. The CDR3 bases are TGTGCCAGCAACGCGGGGGTTGTGACTGAAGCTTTCTTT. It is translated as CASNAGVVTEAFF.

In regard to this clonotype: A clone one base away is much larger, so this may be a read error. The chain links TRBV6-2 or TRBV6-3 to TRBJ1-1; tentatively, D is TRBD1 (6 bases). There are 16 residues in the CDR3. Germline V gives CDR1 MNHEY, CDR2 SVGEGT. The CDR3, as DNA: TGTGCCAGGAGTTACCCCGCCGACAGGCCCGACTACGAAGCTTTCTTT. Its protein is CARSYPADRPDYEAFF.

This sequence joins TRBV20-1 and TRBJ2-7, with D unresolved. CDR1 is DFQATT, CDR2 SNEGSKA, per germline (reference sequence). The V gene lost 0 bases and the J gene lost 4 bases, with 16 bases spanning the gap. There are 15 residues in the CDR3. CDR3 coding DNA: TGCAGTGCTAGAGAAGACGGAACCCATGGGTACGAGCAGTACTTC. Translating gives CSAREDGTHGYEQYF.

There are many counts of this clonotype. In nucleotides, the CDR3 is TGTGCCAGCAACCCCCCGTACGAGCAGTACTTC. Encoded protein: CASNPPYEQYF. This chain joins TRBV2 and TRBJ2-7; no reliable D call. Germline V lookup: CDR1 SNHLY, CDR2 FYNNEI. The CDR3 spans 11 residues. The V gene lost 7 bases and the J gene lost 4 bases, with 8 bases spanning the gap.

A remark on this clonotype: With a much larger clone just one base away, this may be a read error. The chain couples TRBV6-1 to TRBJ2-7; 12 bases match TRBD2. This CDR3 has 17 amino acids. CDR1 is MNHNS, CDR2 SASEGT, per germline. The CDR3 is CASRDTSGGLNSHEQYF. The CDR3 region has the DNA TGTGCCAGCAGAGACACTAGCGGGGGGCTGAACTCCCACGAGCAGTACTTC.

This clonotype was counted at least ten times. The chain has TRBV10-3 and TRBJ2-1; 13 bases align to TRBD2. The CDR3 sequence is 15 residues long. Germline values: CDR1 ENHRY, CDR2 SYGVKD. J was trimmed by 5 bases and V by 10 bases; bases with no gene match: 8. The CDR3 sequence is CATREGTSGNNEQFF. The CDR3 nucleotides read TGTGCCACGAGGGAGGGGACTAGCGGGAACAATGAGCAGTTCTTC.

This clonotype was observed many times. V and J are TRBV4-3 and TRBJ1-5; no clear D. The V gene's germline CDR1 is LGHNA and CDR2 YSLEER. V was shortened by 0 bases and J by 7 bases, with 13 bases between the two germline ends. This CDR3 region has 15 residues. For the CDR3, the DNA is TGCGCCAGCAGCCAAGATATAGACGTTCGGCAGCCCCAGCATTTT. Amino acid sequence: CASSQDIDVRQPQHF.

This clonotype has just a few counts. A much larger clone lies one base from this, so it may be a read error. The gene calls are TRBV7-2 and TRBJ2-7, with 7 bases that match TRBD2. Unmatched junction bases numbered 12, after V lost 3 bases and J lost 7 bases. This CDR3 is 15 amino acids long. Germline loops: CDR1 SGHTA, CDR2 FQGNSA. The CDR3 coding sequence is TGTGCCAGCAGCTTGATGCGCGGGAGTGTCTATGAGCAGTACTTC. It specifies CASSLMRGSVYEQYF.

This clonotype was detected many times. The chain combines TRBV12-3 or TRBV12-4 with TRBJ2-7; D uncertain. CDR3 length: 14 amino acids. Trimming removed 3 bases from V and 4 bases from J, with 13 bases in between. The CDR3, as DNA: TGTGCCAGCAGTTTGGCAGAGACCCTATACGAGCAGTACTTC. Its protein product is CASSLAETLYEQYF.

The chain has TRBV20-1 and TRBJ2-7; 10 bases map to TRBD2. Per germline, CDR1 DFQATT and CDR2 SNEGSKA (reference sequence). The CDR3 is made up of 15 amino acids. After removal of 1 base from V and 0 bases from J, the junction contained 3 bases not matched to a gene. CDR3 nucleotides: TGCAGTGCTAGAGTGGCTAGCGGGGGCTCCTACGAGCAGTACTTC. Translating it yields CSARVASGGSYEQYF.

This rearrangement joins TRBV14 to TRBJ2-5; 7 bases fit TRBD2. The CDR3 has 15 amino acids. J lost 5 bases, V lost 6 bases, and 12 bases had no gene match. Germline V gene sequence: CDR1 SGHDN, CDR2 FVKESK. The CDR3 sequence is CASSPLSGALETQYF. For the CDR3, the DNA is TGTGCCAGCAGTCCCCTCAGCGGGGCCCTGGAGACCCAGTACTTC.